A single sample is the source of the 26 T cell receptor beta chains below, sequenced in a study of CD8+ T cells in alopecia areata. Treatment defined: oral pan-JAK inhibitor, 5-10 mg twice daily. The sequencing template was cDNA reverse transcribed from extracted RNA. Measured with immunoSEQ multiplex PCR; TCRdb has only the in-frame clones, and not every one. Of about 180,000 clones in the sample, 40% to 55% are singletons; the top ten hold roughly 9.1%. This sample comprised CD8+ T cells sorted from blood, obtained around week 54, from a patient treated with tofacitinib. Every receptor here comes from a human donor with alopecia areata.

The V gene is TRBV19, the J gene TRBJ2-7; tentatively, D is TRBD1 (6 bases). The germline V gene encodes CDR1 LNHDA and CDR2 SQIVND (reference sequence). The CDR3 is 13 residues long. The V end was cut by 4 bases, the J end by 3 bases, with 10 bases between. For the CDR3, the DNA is TGTGCCAGTAGTACGACAGGCGTCTACGAGCAGTACTTC. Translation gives CASSTTGVYEQYF. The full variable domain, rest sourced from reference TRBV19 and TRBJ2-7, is DGGITQSPKYLFRKEGQNVTLSCEQNLNHDAMYWYRQDPGQGLRLIYYSQIVNDFQKGDIAEGYSVSREKKESFPLTVTSAQKNPTAFYLCASSTTGVYEQYFGPGTRLTVT.

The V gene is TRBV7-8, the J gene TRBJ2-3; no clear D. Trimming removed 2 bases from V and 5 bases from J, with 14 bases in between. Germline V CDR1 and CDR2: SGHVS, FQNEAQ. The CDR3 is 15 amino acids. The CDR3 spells CASSLPESSIDTQYF. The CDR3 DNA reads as TGTGCCAGCAGCTTACCCGAGTCCTCCATAGATACGCAGTATTTT. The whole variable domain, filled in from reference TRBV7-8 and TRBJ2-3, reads GAGVSQSPRYKVAKRGQDVALRCDPISGHVSLFWYQQALGQGPEFLTYFQNEAQLDKSGLPSDRFFAERPEGSVSTLKIQRTQQEDSAVYLCASSLPESSIDTQYFGPGTRLTVL.

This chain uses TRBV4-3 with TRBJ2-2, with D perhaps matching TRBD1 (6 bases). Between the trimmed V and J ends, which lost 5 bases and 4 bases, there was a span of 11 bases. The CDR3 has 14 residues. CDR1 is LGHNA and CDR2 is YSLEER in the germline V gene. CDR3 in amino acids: CASSAGTRTGELFF. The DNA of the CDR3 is TGCGCCAGCAGCGCCGGGACACGCACCGGGGAGCTGTTTTTT.

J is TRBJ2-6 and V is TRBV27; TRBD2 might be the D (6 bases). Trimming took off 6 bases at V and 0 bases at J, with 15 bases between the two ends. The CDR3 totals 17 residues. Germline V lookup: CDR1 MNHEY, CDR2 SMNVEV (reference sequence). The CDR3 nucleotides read TGTGCCAGCAGCGAGGGCGCGGGAATCTCTGGGGCCAACGTCCTGACTTTC. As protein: CASSEGAGISGANVLTF.

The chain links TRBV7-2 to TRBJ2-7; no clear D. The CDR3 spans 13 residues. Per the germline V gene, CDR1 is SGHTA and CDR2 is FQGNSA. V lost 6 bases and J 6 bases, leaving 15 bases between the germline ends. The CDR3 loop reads CASRSRWNTEQYF. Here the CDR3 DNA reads TGTGCCAGCAGGTCACGGTGGAATACCGAGCAGTACTTC.

Here the CDR3 DNA reads TGTGCCAGCGGACAGTCGAACACTGAAGCTTTCTTT. It specifies CASGQSNTEAFF. The chain links TRBV9 to TRBJ1-1, with D perhaps matching TRBD1 (6 bases). Per the germline V gene, CDR1 is SGDLS and CDR2 is YYNGEE. Trimming cost V 7 bases and J 1 base, with 8 bases left between them. This CDR3 has 12 amino acids. The whole variable domain, filled in from reference TRBV9 and TRBJ1-1, reads DSGVTQTPKHLITATGQRVTLRCSPRSGDLSVYWYQQSLDQGLQFLIQYYNGEERAKGNILERFSAQQFPDLHSELNLSSLELGDSALYFCASGQSNTEAFFGQGTRLTVV.

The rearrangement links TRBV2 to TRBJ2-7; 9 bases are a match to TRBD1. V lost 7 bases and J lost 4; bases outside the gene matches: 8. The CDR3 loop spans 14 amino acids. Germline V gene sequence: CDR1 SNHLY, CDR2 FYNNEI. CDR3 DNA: TGTGCCAGCATAAAGACAGGGGGATCGTACGAGCAGTACTTC. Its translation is CASIKTGGSYEQYF.

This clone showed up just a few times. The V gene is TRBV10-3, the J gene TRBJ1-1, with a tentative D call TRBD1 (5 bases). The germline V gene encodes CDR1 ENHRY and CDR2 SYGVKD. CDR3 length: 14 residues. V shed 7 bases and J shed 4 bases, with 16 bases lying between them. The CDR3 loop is CAITGGGGSTEAFF. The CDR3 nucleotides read TGTGCCATCACTGGGGGGGGAGGGAGCACTGAAGCTTTCTTT.

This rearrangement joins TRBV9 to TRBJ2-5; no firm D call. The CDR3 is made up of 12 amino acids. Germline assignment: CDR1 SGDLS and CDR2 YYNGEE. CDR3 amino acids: CDSSASQETQYF. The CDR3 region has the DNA TGTGATTCGTCGGCCAGCCAAGAGACCCAGTACTTC.

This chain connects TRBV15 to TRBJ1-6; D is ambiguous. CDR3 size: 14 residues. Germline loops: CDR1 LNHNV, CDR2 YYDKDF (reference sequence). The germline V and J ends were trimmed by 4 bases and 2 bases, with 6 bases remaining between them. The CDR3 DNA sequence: TGTGCCACCAGCAAGCCGGCCTATAATTCACCCCTCCACTTT. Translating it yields CATSKPAYNSPLHF.

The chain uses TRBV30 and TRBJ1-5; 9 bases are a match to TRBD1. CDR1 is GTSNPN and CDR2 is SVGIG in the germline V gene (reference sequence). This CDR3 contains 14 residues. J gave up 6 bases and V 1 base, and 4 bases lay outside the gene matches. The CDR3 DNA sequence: TGTGCCTGGAGTGGTGGACAGGGGAGTCAGCCCCAGCATTTT. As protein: CAWSGGQGSQPQHF.

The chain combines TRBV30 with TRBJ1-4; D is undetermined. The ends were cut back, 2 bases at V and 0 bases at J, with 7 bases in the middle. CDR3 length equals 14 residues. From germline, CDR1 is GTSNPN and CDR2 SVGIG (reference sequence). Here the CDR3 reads CAWSPVSTNEKLFF. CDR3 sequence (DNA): TGTGCCTGGAGTCCTGTTTCAACTAATGAAAAACTGTTTTTT.

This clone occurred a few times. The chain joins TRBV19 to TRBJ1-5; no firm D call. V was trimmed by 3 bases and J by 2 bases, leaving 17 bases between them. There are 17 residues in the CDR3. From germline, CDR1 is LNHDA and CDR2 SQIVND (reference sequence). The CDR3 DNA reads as TGTGCCAGTAGTATTTCGATAGGGTCAGAACGCAATCAGCCCCAGCATTTT. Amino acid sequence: CASSISIGSERNQPQHF.

This CDR3 is CASSGQGPEQYF. In DNA form, the CDR3 reads TGTGCCAGCAGCGGACAGGGCCCCGAGCAGTACTTC. This chain uses TRBV27 with TRBJ2-7, with 8 bases matching TRBD1. The CDR3 spans 12 residues. Germline assignment: CDR1 MNHEY and CDR2 SMNVEV (reference sequence). V was pared by 6 bases and J by 6 bases, with 4 bases of the junction left unmatched.

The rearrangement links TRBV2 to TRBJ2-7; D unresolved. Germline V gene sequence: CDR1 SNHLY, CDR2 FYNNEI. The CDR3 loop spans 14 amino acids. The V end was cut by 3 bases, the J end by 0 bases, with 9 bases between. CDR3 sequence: CASSDSSSSYEQYF. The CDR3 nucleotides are TGTGCCAGCAGTGACAGTAGCAGCTCCTACGAGCAGTACTTC.

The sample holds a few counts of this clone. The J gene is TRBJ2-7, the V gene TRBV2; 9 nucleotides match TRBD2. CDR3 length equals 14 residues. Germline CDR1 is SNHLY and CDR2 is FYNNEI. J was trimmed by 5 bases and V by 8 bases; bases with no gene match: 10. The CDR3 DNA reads TGTGCCAGCGAACCGGAGCGGGGGGCCCACGAGCAGTACTTC. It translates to CASEPERGAHEQYF.

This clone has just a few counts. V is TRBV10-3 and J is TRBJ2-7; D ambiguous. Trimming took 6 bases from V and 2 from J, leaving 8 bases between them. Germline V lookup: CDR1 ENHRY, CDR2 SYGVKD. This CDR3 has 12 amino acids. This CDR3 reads CAIRTVTYEQYF. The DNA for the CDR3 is TGTGCCATCAGGACGGTCACCTACGAGCAGTACTTC.

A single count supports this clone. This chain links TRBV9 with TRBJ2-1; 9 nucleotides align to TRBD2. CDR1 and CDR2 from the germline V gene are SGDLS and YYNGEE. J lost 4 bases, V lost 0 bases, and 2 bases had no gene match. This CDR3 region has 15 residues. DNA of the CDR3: TGTGCCAGCAGCGTAGGGCTAGCGGGGTACAATGAGCAGTTCTTC. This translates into CASSVGLAGYNEQFF.

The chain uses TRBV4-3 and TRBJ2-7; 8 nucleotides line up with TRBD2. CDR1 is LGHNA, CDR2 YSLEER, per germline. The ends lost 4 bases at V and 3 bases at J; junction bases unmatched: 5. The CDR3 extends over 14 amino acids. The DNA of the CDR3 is TGCGCCAGCAGCCCGGGACTAGAGGTCTACGAGCAGTACTTC. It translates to CASSPGLEVYEQYF.

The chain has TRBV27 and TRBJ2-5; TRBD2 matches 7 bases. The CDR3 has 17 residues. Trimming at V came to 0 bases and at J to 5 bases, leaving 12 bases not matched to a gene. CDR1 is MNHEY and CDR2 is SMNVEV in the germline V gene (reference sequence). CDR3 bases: TGTGCCAGCAGTTTATCGTCAGCTAGCGGAGCAAGGGAGACCCAGTACTTC. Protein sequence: CASSLSSASGARETQYF.

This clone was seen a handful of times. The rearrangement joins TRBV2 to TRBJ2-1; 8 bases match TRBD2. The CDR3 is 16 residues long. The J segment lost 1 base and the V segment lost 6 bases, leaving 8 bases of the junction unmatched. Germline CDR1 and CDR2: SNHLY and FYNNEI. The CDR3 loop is CASRVGAGGSYNEQFF. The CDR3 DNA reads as TGTGCCAGCAGGGTTGGCGCGGGGGGATCCTACAATGAGCAGTTCTTC. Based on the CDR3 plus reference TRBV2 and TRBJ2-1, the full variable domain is EPEVTQTPSHQVTQMGQEVILRCVPISNHLYFYWYRQILGQKVEFLVSFYNNEISEKSEIFDDQFSVERPDGSNFTLKIRSTKLEDSAMYFCASRVGAGGSYNEQFFGPGTRLTVL.

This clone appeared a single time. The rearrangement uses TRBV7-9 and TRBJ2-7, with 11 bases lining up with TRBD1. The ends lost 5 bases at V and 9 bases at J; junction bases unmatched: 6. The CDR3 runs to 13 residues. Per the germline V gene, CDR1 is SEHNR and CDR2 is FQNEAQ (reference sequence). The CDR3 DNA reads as TGTGCCAGCAGCCCGGGACAGGGGGTGCGGCAGTACTTC. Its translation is CASSPGQGVRQYF.

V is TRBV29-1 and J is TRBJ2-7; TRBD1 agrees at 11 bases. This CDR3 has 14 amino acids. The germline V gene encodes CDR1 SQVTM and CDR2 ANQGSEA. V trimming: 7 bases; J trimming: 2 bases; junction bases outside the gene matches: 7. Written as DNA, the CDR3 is TGCAGCGCCCGAGGACAGGGGGCTACCTACGAGCAGTACTTC. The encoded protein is CSARGQGATYEQYF.

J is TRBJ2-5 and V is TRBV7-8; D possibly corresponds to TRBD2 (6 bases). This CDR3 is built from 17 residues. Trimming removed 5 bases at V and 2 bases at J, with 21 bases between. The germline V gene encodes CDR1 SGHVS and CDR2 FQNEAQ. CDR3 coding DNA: TGTGCCAGCAGCCCCCCCCGCGGGGCCGGAGAACAAGAGACCCAGTACTTC. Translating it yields CASSPPRGAGEQETQYF.

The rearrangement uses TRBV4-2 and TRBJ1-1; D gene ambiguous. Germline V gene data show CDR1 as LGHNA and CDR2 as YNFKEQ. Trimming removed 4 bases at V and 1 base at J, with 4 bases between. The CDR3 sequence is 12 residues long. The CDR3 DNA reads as TGTGCCAGCAGCCGTGGGAACACTGAAGCTTTCTTT. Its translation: CASSRGNTEAFF.

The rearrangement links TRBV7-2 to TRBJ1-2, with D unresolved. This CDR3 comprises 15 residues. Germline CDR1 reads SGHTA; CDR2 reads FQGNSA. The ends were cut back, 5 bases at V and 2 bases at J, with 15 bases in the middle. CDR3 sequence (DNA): TGTGCCAGCAGCCCCCTTACGGAGGGCAACTATGGCTACACCTTC. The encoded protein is CASSPLTEGNYGYTF.